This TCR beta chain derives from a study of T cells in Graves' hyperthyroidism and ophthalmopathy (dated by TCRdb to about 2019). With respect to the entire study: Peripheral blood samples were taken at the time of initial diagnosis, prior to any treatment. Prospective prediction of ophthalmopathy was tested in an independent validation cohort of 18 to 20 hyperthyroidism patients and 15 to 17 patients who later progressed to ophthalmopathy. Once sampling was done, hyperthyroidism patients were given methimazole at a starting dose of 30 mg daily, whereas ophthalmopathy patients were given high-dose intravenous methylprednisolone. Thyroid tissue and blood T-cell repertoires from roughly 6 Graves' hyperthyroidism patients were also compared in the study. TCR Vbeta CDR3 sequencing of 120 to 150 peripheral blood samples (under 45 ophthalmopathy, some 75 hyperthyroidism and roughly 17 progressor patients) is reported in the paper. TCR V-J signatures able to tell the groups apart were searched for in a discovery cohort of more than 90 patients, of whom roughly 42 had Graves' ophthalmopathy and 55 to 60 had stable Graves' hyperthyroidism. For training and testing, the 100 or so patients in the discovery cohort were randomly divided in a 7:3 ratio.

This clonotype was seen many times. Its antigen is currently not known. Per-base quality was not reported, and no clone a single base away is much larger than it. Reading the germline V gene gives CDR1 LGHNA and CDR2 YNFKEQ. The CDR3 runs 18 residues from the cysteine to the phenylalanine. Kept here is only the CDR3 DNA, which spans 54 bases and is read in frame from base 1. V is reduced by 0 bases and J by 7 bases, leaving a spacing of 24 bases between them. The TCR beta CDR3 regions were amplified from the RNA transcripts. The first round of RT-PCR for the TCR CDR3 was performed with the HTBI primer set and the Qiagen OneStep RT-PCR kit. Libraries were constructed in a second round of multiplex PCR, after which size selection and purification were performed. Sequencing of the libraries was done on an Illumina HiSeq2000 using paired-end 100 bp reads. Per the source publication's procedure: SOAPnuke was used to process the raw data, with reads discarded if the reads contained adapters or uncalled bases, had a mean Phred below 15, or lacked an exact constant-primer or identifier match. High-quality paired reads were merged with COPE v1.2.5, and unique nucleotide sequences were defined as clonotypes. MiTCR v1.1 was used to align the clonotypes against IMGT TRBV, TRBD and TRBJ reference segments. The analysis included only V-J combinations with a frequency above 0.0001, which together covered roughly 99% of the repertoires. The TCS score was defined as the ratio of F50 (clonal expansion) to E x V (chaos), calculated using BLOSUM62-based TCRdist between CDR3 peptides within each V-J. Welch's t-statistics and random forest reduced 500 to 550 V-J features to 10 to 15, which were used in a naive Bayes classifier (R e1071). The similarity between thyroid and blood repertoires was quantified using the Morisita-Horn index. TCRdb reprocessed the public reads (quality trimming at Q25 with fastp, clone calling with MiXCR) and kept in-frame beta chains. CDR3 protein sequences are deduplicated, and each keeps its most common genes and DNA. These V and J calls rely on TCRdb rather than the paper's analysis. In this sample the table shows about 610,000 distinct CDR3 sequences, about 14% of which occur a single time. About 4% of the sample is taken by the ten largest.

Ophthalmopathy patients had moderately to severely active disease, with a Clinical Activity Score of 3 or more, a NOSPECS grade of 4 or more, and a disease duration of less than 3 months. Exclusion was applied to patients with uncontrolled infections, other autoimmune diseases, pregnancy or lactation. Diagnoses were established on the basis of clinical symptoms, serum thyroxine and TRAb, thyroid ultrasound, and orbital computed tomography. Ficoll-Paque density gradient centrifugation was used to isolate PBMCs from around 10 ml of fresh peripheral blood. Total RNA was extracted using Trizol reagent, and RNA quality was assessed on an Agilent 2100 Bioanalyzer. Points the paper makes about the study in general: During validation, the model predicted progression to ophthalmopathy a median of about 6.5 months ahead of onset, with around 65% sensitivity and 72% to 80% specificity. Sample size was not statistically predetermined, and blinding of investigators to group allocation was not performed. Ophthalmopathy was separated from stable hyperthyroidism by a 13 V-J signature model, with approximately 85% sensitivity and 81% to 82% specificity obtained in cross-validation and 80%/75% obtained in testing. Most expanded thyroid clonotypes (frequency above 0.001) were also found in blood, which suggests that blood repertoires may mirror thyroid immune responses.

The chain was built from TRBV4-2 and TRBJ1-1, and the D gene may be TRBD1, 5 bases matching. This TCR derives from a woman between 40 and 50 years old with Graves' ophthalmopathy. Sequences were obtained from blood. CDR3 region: CASSQENSRTKTKHEAFF. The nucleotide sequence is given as TGTGCCAGCAGCCAAGAAAATTCACGGACAAAGACTAAACATGAAGCTTTCTTT.